This TCR beta chain was captured by sequencing in a study of shared clonotypes between healthy human individuals. This clone appeared a single time. Positive CCR7 selection of CD45RO-negative cells yielded the naive CD8 cells, and terminally differentiated effector memory CD45RA+ cells were excluded. The protocol was immunoSEQ multiplex PCR, while the TCRdb copy is restricted to in-frame clones and leaves out a portion. This sample has about 700,000 clones; about 92% occur once, and the top ten carry roughly 22%. Input material: naive CD8+ T cells sorted from blood. The clonotype originates from a man aged 30-40 years in good health.

The CDR3 reads CSVRTGDYNEQFF. CDR3 DNA sequence: TGCAGCGTCAGGACAGGGGACTACAATGAGCAGTTCTTC. V gene TRBV29-1 combines with J gene TRBJ2-1; 9 nucleotides align to TRBD1. The CDR3 length is 13 residues. The V gene end was trimmed by 6 bases and the J gene end by 3 bases; junction bases not matched to a gene: 3. Germline lookup yields CDR1 SQVTM and CDR2 ANQGSEA.